The TCR beta chain under discussion was sequenced for a study of blood T cells in healthy people across ages. Overall study findings and caveats: PBMCs left unsorted prevented a conclusive naive versus antigen-experienced comparison.

The CDR3 sequence is 15 residues long. The V gene lost 7 bases and the J gene lost 0 bases, with 13 bases spanning the gap. The table lists this clonotype with a few counts. Its antigen is not identified. A sample-barcoded 5' primer and a J-beta primer mix were used in a second PCR of roughly 7 to 12 cycles. TCRdb analysed the 5' RACE reads with MiXCR anew, one entry per CDR3 protein. Found here are roughly 1.5 million distinct CDR3 sequences, approximately 43% of them singletons; the top ten hold about 3.8%. The chain has TRBV12-3 or TRBV12-4 and TRBJ1-5; D possibly corresponds to TRBD1 (5 bases). This TCR derives from a woman aged 18-29 years in good health. The material sequenced was blood. The CDR3, as DNA: TGTGCCAGCAAAGTTCGGACACCTAGCAATCAGCCCCAGCATTTT. Residues: CASKVRTPSNQPQHF.